This entry concerns a single TCR beta chain. A read error may produce the germline difference seen at one junction end. Germline V gives CDR1 MDHEN, CDR2 SYDVKM. The CDR3 totals 15 residues. The data belong to a study of blood T cell repertoires in COVID-19. In the authors' workflow: It was from reference gene primer amplification that nucleated cell counts were estimated. TCRdb's copy holds only in-frame clones and misses some; the assay was immunoSEQ multiplex PCR. V, J and clone size are those of that table, while D and trimming were read from the DNA. The repertoire holds 200,000 to 300,000 clones, 65% to 90% seen once, with almost 2% in the top ten.

Material: peripheral blood. This chain connects TRBV28 to TRBJ1-2, with TRBD1 matching 10 bases. The receptor's source is a man aged 30 to 45 with active or convalescent COVID-19. The CDR3 spells CASCLLTGGENGYTF. DNA of the CDR3: TGTGCCAGCTGTTTACTGACAGGGGGCGAGAATGGCTACACCTTC.